One and the same sample provided the 15 T cell receptor beta chains below, sequenced in a study of blood T cell repertoires in COVID-19 (dated by TCRdb to about 2020). Library generation was performed with the immunoSEQ multiplex PCR assay. TCRdb took over this immuneACCESS table, retaining in-frame rearrangements with V and J assigned. Such tables are incomplete; in checked studies, under half of the missing clones stem from an unresolved V gene, and the remainder is unexplained. This sample lists 60,000 to 75,000 clones; around nine tenths were detected once. The biggest ten clones account for around 12% of the sample. Sequencing was performed on peripheral blood. These receptors all stem from a woman between 55 and 75 years old with acute or convalescent COVID-19.

The gene calls are TRBV19 and TRBJ1-5; 7 bases map to TRBD1. Germline trimming cut 10 bases from V and 3 bases from J; bases unmatched to any gene: 12. CDR3 length: 15 amino acids. Germline V CDR1 and CDR2: LNHDA, SQIVND (reference sequence). Written as DNA, the CDR3 is TGTGCCACTCTCCCTGGAGGGGGCATCAATCAGCCCCAGCATTTT. Amino acids: CATLPGGGINQPQHF.

The chain carries TRBV15 and TRBJ2-2; 11 positions match TRBD2. After removal of 3 bases from V and 0 bases from J, the junction contained 0 bases not matched to a gene. Germline CDR1 reads LNHNV; CDR2 reads YYDKDF (reference sequence). This CDR3 has 16 amino acids. The CDR3 here is CATSRGLAANTGELFF. Here the CDR3 DNA reads TGTGCCACCAGCAGGGGACTAGCGGCGAACACCGGGGAGCTGTTTTTT.

The rearrangement joins TRBV11-3 to TRBJ2-1; tentatively, D is TRBD2 (5 bases). Germline CDR1 is SGHNT and CDR2 is YENEEA. Trimming stripped 5 bases from V and 1 base from J, with 12 bases between. The CDR3 runs to 15 residues. The CDR3 region is CASSREAGSYNEQFF. DNA of the CDR3: TGTGCCAGCAGCCGAGAGGCGGGTTCCTACAATGAGCAGTTCTTC.

The chain carries TRBV29-1 and TRBJ2-5; 11 positions match TRBD2. V dropped 6 bases and J dropped 5; count of bases not matched to a gene: 5. Germline CDR1 reads SQVTM; CDR2 reads ANQGSEA. The CDR3 loop spans 13 amino acids. CDR3 coding DNA: TGCAGCGTCGCGACTAGCGGGGCTGAGACCCAGTACTTC. Its protein product is CSVATSGAETQYF.

This clone was picked up one time. The J gene is TRBJ2-3, the V gene TRBV5-1, with D possibly matching TRBD1 (6 bases). The CDR3 consists of 14 residues. CDR1 is SGHRS, CDR2 YFSETQ, per germline. V gave up 7 bases and J gave up 2 bases, with 14 bases separating them. CDR3 bases: TGCGCCAGCCGAGATACAGGGTCCACAGATACGCAGTATTTT. Its protein is CASRDTGSTDTQYF.

The chain combines TRBV5-4 with TRBJ1-1; D ambiguous. The V end was cut by 1 base, the J end by 1 base, with 8 bases between. This CDR3 region has 14 residues. Germline CDR1 reads SGHNT; CDR2 reads YYREEE (reference sequence). The CDR3 nucleotides read TGTGCCAGCAGCTTGATACAGTCGAACACTGAAGCTTTCTTT. This encodes CASSLIQSNTEAFF. Full variable domain (remainder filled in from reference TRBV5-4 and TRBJ1-1): ETGVTQSPTHLIKTRGQQVTLRCSSQSGHNTVSWYQQALGQGPQFIFQYYREEENGRGNFPPRFSGLQFPNYSSELNVNALELDDSALYLCASSLIQSNTEAFFGQGTRLTVV.

The J gene is TRBJ2-1, the V gene TRBV7-3, with 9 bases aligning to TRBD2. The germline V gene encodes CDR1 SGHTA and CDR2 FQGTGA. This CDR3 is 16 amino acids long. The V gene end was trimmed by 5 bases and the J gene end by 7 bases; junction bases not matched to a gene: 12. CDR3 protein: CASSPRLGGGANEQFF. CDR3 nucleotide sequence: TGTGCCAGCAGCCCCCGATTGGGCGGGGGGGCAAATGAGCAGTTCTTC.

The sample holds a few counts of this clone. V gene TRBV19 combines with J gene TRBJ1-5; 7 bases fit TRBD1. The CDR3 runs to 13 residues. V was pared by 5 bases and J by 4 bases, with 2 bases of the junction left unmatched. Germline values: CDR1 LNHDA, CDR2 SQIVND (reference sequence). This CDR3 reads CASSLQGNQPQHF. The CDR3 DNA is TGTGCCAGTAGTCTACAGGGGAATCAGCCCCAGCATTTT.

The chain employs TRBV2 and TRBJ2-3; D is ambiguous. With 3 bases removed from V and 6 bases from J, the gap between germline ends came to 7 bases. This CDR3 comprises 12 residues. Germline V gene sequence: CDR1 SNHLY, CDR2 FYNNEI. The CDR3 protein is CASSEVEDTQYF. The CDR3 DNA sequence: TGTGCCAGCAGTGAGGTGGAGGATACGCAGTATTTT.

The genes are TRBV5-1 and TRBJ2-7, with 7 positions matching TRBD1. The germline CDR1 and CDR2 sequences are SGHRS and YFSETQ. Germline trimming cut 4 bases from V and 6 bases from J; bases unmatched to any gene: 7. The CDR3 loop spans 13 amino acids. The CDR3 DNA follows: TGCGCCAGCAGCCTCCAGACAGGGACCGAGCAGTACTTC. This codes for CASSLQTGTEQYF.

The rearrangement uses TRBV9 and TRBJ2-5; possible D gene TRBD2, 7 bases. Germline values: CDR1 SGDLS, CDR2 YYNGEE. V lost 4 bases and J 1 base, leaving 14 bases between the germline ends. CDR3 length: 15 amino acids. The chain's CDR3 is CASSRGAQPQETQYF. CDR3 coding DNA: TGTGCCAGCAGCCGGGGGGCCCAACCCCAAGAGACCCAGTACTTC.

J is TRBJ2-4 and V is TRBV11-1; TRBD1 is a possible D gene (6 bases). Germline V lookup: CDR1 SGHAT, CDR2 FQDESV (reference sequence). Trimming left V 3 bases short and J 7 bases short, with 10 bases between. The CDR3 covers 13 residues. CDR3 sequence (DNA): TGTGCCAGCAGCTTTACAGGGCGGAACATTCAGTACTTC. Residues: CASSFTGRNIQYF.

This chain uses TRBV5-1 with TRBJ2-3, with 11 nucleotides matching TRBD2. From germline, CDR1 is SGHRS and CDR2 YFSETQ. The ends lost 4 bases at V and 2 bases at J; junction bases unmatched: 15. The CDR3 extends over 19 amino acids. This chain's CDR3 is CASSSTSGGARAYTDTQYF. CDR3 bases: TGCGCCAGCAGCAGTACTAGCGGGGGCGCCCGTGCTTACACAGATACGCAGTATTTT.

The chain employs TRBV10-1 and TRBJ2-5; D is possibly TRBD1 (6 bases). CDR1 is WNHNN and CDR2 is SYGVQD in the germline V gene (reference sequence). This CDR3 region has 12 residues. The V gene lost 10 bases and the J gene lost 5 bases, with 14 bases spanning the gap. The CDR3 DNA reads TGCGCCATCTCGACAGGAGATGAGACCCAGTACTTC. Amino acids: CAISTGDETQYF.

This chain uses TRBV7-2 with TRBJ2-3; 8 bases agree with TRBD2. Trimming took 1 base from V and 1 from J; bases not matched to a gene: 7. Germline-derived CDR1 and CDR2 are SGHTA and FQGNSA. CDR3 size: 17 residues. The CDR3, as DNA: TGTGCCAGCAGCTTAGTGTCCAGCGGGGGACGCACAGATACGCAGTATTTT. Protein product: CASSLVSSGGRTDTQYF.